The next 5 T cell receptor beta chains were all read from a single sample in a study of metastatic and nonmetastatic thyroid tumors. Through MiXCR, TCRdb re-clonotyped the PCR reads. Of around 10,000 clones listed, about 31% are singletons. Thyroid surgery had not been preceded by any treatment in any patient. Sequenced material: tumor tissue. These TCRs come from a female donor with papillary thyroid cancer or a benign thyroid nodule (not recorded which). Some clones in this sample may be carry-over from other donors' samples.

The CDR3 DNA follows: TGCAGTGCTCTGCCCGGGGGGTCCTACGAGCAGTACTTC. It codes for CSALPGGSYEQYF. The gene calls are TRBV20-1 and TRBJ2-7, with 7 bases matching TRBD2. CDR1 DFQATT and CDR2 SNEGSKA come from the germline V gene (reference sequence). Trimming at V came to 5 bases and at J to 1 base, leaving 5 bases not matched to a gene. The CDR3 sequence is 13 residues long.

The rearrangement joins TRBV20-1 to TRBJ2-7; D ambiguous. V was trimmed by 0 bases and J by 6 bases, leaving 9 bases between them. The germline V gene encodes CDR1 DFQATT and CDR2 SNEGSKA (reference sequence). This CDR3 comprises 12 residues. The CDR3 DNA sequence: TGCAGTGCTAGAGAGACCTCGGGCGAGCAGTACTTC. This gives the protein CSARETSGEQYF.

This clone was recorded many times. This sequence joins TRBV7-9 and TRBJ2-1, with 9 bases matching TRBD2. The CDR3 totals 16 residues. The germline CDR1 and CDR2 sequences are SEHNR and FQNEAQ (reference sequence). The V and J ends lost 1 base and 8 bases, in that order; junction bases with no gene match: 9. This CDR3 reads CASSLEVLAGVHEQFF. The CDR3 DNA sequence: TGTGCCAGCAGCTTAGAGGTTTTAGCGGGGGTCCATGAGCAGTTCTTC. Full variable domain (remainder filled in from reference TRBV7-9 and TRBJ2-1): DTGVSQNPRHKITKRGQNVTFRCDPISEHNRLYWYRQTLGQGPEFLTYFQNEAQLEKSRLLSDRFSAERPKGSFSTLEIQRTEQGDSAMYLCASSLEVLAGVHEQFFGPGTRLTVL.

The chain employs TRBV3-1 and TRBJ2-7; TRBD2 is a possible D gene (5 bases). Germline values: CDR1 LGHDT, CDR2 YNNKEL (reference sequence). Trimming stripped 4 bases from V and 3 bases from J, with 13 bases between. The CDR3 has 14 amino acids. As DNA, the CDR3 is TGTGCCAGCAGCCCTACTAGAGTAGGCTACGAGCAGTACTTC. Protein product: CASSPTRVGYEQYF.

The sample holds many counts of this clone. The gene calls are TRBV5-6 and TRBJ2-3; no reliable D call. The length of the CDR3 is 17 residues. Trimming pared 2 bases from V and 3 bases from J, leaving 19 bases between. Germline assignment: CDR1 SGHDT and CDR2 YYEEEE. CDR3 loop: CASSLISAYLSTDTQYF. CDR3 nucleotide sequence: TGTGCCAGCAGCTTAATTTCGGCCTACCTTTCGACAGATACGCAGTATTTT. Filled out from reference TRBV5-6 and TRBJ2-3, the complete variable domain reads DAGVTQSPTHLIKTRGQQVTLRCSPKSGHDTVSWYQQALGQGPQFIFQYYEEEERQRGNFPDRFSGHQFPNYSSELNVNALLLGDSALYLCASSLISAYLSTDTQYFGPGTRLTVL.